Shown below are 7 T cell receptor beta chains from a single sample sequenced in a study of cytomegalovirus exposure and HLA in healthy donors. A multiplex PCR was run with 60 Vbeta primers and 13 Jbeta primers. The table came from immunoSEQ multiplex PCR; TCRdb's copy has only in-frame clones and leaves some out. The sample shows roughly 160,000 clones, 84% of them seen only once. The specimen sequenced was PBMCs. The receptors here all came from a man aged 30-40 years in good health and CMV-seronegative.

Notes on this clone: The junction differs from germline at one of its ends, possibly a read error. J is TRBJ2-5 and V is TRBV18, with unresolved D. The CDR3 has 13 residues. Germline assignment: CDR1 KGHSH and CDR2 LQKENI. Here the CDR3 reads CTSSPLLEETQYF. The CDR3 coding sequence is TGTACCAGCTCACCACTTCTTGAAGAGACCCAGTACTTC.

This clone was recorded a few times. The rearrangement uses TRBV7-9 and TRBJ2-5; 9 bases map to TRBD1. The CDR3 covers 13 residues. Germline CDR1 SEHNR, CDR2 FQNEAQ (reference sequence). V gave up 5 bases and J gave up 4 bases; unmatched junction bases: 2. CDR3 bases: TGTGCCAGCAGCCGGGGACAGGGAGAGACCCAGTACTTC. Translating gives CASSRGQGETQYF.

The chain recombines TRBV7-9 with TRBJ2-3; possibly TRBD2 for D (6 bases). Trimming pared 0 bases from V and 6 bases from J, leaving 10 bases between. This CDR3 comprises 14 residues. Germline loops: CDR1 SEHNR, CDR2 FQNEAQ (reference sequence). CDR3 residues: CASSLASGRDTQYF. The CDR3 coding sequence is TGTGCCAGCAGCTTAGCCAGTGGGAGGGATACGCAGTATTTT. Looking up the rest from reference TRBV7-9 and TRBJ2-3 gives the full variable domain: DTGVSQNPRHKITKRGQNVTFRCDPISEHNRLYWYRQTLGQGPEFLTYFQNEAQLEKSRLLSDRFSAERPKGSFSTLEIQRTEQGDSAMYLCASSLASGRDTQYFGPGTRLTVL.

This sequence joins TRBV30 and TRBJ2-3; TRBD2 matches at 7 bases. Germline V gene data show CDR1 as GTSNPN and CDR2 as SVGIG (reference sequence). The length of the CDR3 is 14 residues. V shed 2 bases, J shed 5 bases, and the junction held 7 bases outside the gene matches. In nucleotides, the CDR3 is TGTGCCTGGAGTTTGGGGGGGTTTGGAGATACGCAGTATTTT. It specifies CAWSLGGFGDTQYF.

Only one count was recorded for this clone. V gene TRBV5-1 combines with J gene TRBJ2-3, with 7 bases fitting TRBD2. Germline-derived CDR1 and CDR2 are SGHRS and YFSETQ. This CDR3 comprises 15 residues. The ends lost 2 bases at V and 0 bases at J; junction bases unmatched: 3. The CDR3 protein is CASSLRGVSTDTQYF. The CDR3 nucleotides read TGCGCCAGCAGCTTACGGGGGGTAAGCACAGATACGCAGTATTTT. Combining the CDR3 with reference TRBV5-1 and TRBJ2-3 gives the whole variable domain KAGVTQTPRYLIKTRGQQVTLSCSPISGHRSVSWYQQTPGQGLQFLFEYFSETQRNKGNFPGRFSGRQFSNSRSEMNVSTLELGDSALYLCASSLRGVSTDTQYFGPGTRLTVL.

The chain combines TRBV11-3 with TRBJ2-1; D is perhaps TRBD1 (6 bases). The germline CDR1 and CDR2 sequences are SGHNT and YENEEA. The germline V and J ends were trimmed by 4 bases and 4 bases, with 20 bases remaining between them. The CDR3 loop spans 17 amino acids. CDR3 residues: CASSSLDRWVGYNEQFF. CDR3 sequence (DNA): TGTGCCAGCAGCTCCCTCGACAGGTGGGTGGGTTACAATGAGCAGTTCTTC.

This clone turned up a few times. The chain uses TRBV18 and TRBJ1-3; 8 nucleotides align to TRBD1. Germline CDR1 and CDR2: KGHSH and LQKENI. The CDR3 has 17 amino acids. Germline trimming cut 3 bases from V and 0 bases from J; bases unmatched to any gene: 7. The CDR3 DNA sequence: TGTGCCAGCTCACCCTTGGGACAGGCGAGCTCTGGAAACACCATATATTTT. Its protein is CASSPLGQASSGNTIYF. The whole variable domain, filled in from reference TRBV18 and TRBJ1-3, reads NAGVMQNPRHLVRRRGQEARLRCSPMKGHSHVYWYRQLPEEGLKFMVYLQKENIIDESGMPKERFSAEFPKEGPSILRIQQVVRGDSAAYFCASSPLGQASSGNTIYFGEGSWLTVV.